The clone carrying this T cell receptor beta chain was detected a few times. Its target is not known. This sample is part of a study of T cell repertoires in cytomegalovirus infection. Background on the study: The public TCR beta signatures pointed to both CMV infection and matching HLA type.

Findings and limits, study-wide: The ex vivo response was dominated by HLA-C-restricted CMV-specific TCR beta clonotypes. Cumulative frequency (of public TCR beta family members) identified carriers of CMV plus the relevant HLA.

TCRdb re-called the reads through MiXCR, storing one row per CDR3 protein. The sample carries approximately 1,000,000 distinct CDR3 sequences, 30% to 40% recorded once. CDR3 size: 11 residues. Trimming at V came to 4 bases and at J to 18 bases, leaving 6 bases not matched to a gene. Germline V gene lookup returns CDR1 KGHSH and CDR2 LQKENI. This sequence originates from a human donor in good health (CMV status not recorded). Some clones in this sample may be carry-over from other donors' samples. This specimen consisted of cultured CD8+ T cells from PBMCs, obtained from culture after CMV antigen stimulation. This chain joins TRBV18 and TRBJ1-6, with TRBD1 matching 7 bases. CDR3 protein: CASSRQGVPHF. CDR3 DNA: TGTGCCAGCTCACGTCAGGGGGTGCCCCACTTT.